This T cell receptor (beta chain) was found in a study of tumor-infiltrating lymphocytes in primary liver carcinoma. This clonotype was recorded many times. No antigen is known for it. Study conclusions and caveats: Top-250-clone fractions were significantly higher in tumors than in blood (p = 0.039).

Starting material for RNA and DNA co-extraction consisted of roughly 19-30 mg of unsorted bulk tissue. From 400 to 550 ng total RNA, TCR beta cDNA was generated with a primer in the constant region. Nested multiplex PCR, run for three rounds with slightly modified ARM-PCR, yielded TCR beta libraries. TCRdb independently ran MiXCR on the multiplex PCR reads; one entry per CDR3 protein. The table has tens of thousands of distinct CDR3 sequences, about three quarters seen once; the top ten hold roughly a fifth. The sequencing sample was made of liver tumor tissue from sampling region 1. Subset defined: tumor region T1, superior pole. The clonotype was recovered from a middle-aged man with primary liver carcinoma and hepatitis B virus infection.

The CDR3 nucleotides read TGTGCCAGCAGCTTAGGGACGGCCAATGAGCAGTTCTTC. It is translated as CASSLGTANEQFF. V and J are TRBV7-8 and TRBJ2-1, with D unclear. The germline V gene encodes CDR1 SGHVS and CDR2 FQNEAQ. CDR3 length equals 13 residues. V was shortened by 1 base and J by 6 bases, with 7 bases between the two germline ends.